Below, 14 T cell receptor beta chains from the same sample are listed, as sequenced in a study of a mutant IDH1 vaccine in newly diagnosed glioma. Profiling relied on immunoSEQ multiplex PCR, and the TCRdb table lists in-frame clones only, not all of them. The sample holds approximately 50,000 clones, 76% seen once. Stated time point: week 35, safety follow-up. What each vaccine dose contained was 300 ug of mutant IDH1 20-mer peptide, accompanied by topical imiquimod. The antigens these receptors bind are not known. The specimen was PBMCs, collected from a glioma patient whose treatment included an IDH1 peptide vaccine. Every receptor here comes from a man aged 35 to 55 with glioma.

In this sample, this clone turned up once. The chain employs TRBV18 and TRBJ2-5; 8 nucleotides line up with TRBD1. The CDR3 has 16 amino acids. The germline V gene encodes CDR1 KGHSH and CDR2 LQKENI. Trimming took 5 bases from V and 1 from J; bases not matched to a gene: 9. The CDR3 here is CASSTSGGSIQETQYF. The CDR3 bases are TGTGCCAGCTCAACTTCAGGGGGCTCCATCCAAGAGACCCAGTACTTC.

V and J are TRBV19 and TRBJ2-2, with D possibly TRBD1 on 5 matching bases. This CDR3 contains 14 residues. The ends were cut back, 7 bases at V and 1 base at J, with 10 bases in the middle. Germline CDR1 LNHDA, CDR2 SQIVND (reference sequence). CDR3 in DNA: TGTGCCAGTATCTCACAGGAGAACACCGGGGAGCTGTTTTTT. Encoded protein: CASISQENTGELFF.

The chain has TRBV18 and TRBJ2-7; TRBD2 is a possible D gene (5 bases). Between the trimmed V and J ends, which lost 3 bases and 2 bases, there was a span of 14 bases. Germline CDR1 reads KGHSH; CDR2 reads LQKENI. This CDR3 is built from 15 residues. This chain's CDR3 is CASSPTEGLTYEQYF. In DNA, the CDR3 is TGTGCCAGCTCACCTACAGAGGGCTTAACCTACGAGCAGTACTTC.

The chain employs TRBV6-5 and TRBJ2-5; TRBD2 is a possible D gene (5 bases). Germline V gene lookup returns CDR1 MNHEY and CDR2 SVGAGI. Trimming cost V 4 bases and J 8 bases, with 23 bases left between them. CDR3 size: 16 residues. The CDR3 DNA is TGTGCCAGCAGTTTAACCGGGATCTCCCCAAGCCAAACCCAGTACTTC. It is translated as CASSLTGISPSQTQYF.

This chain joins TRBV19 and TRBJ2-7; 7 bases align to TRBD1. This CDR3 has 14 residues. Germline V gives CDR1 LNHDA, CDR2 SQIVND (reference sequence). Trimming removed 5 bases from V and 2 bases from J; junction bases left unmatched: 6. CDR3 protein: CASSPSGTAYEQYF. In DNA, the CDR3 is TGTGCCAGTAGTCCTTCCGGGACAGCCTACGAGCAGTACTTC.

V is TRBV7-2 and J is TRBJ2-3; TRBD1 aligns across 8 bases. V dropped 5 bases and J dropped 6; count of bases not matched to a gene: 7. CDR1 and CDR2 (germline): SGHTA, FQGNSA. This CDR3 is built from 14 residues. In DNA, the CDR3 is TGTGCCAGCAGCCTACGACAGGGGCTGGATACGCAGTATTTT. It is translated as CASSLRQGLDTQYF. Full variable domain (rest looked up from reference TRBV7-2 and TRBJ2-3): GAGVSQSPSNKVTEKGKDVELRCDPISGHTALYWYRQSLGQGLEFLIYFQGNSAPDKSGLPSDRFSAERTGGSVSTLTIQRTQQEDSAVYLCASSLRQGLDTQYFGPGTRLTVL.

A single count supports this clone. The chain is built from TRBV27 and TRBJ1-5; no clear D. This CDR3 has 15 residues. Per the germline V gene, CDR1 is MNHEY and CDR2 is SMNVEV (reference sequence). With 0 bases removed from V and 5 bases from J, the gap between germline ends came to 11 bases. The CDR3 sequence is CASSLSTSRDQPQHF. CDR3 DNA: TGTGCCAGCAGTTTATCGACCTCCCGAGATCAGCCCCAGCATTTT.

The chain joins TRBV27 to TRBJ1-5, with 7 positions matching TRBD1. This CDR3 has 13 amino acids. CDR1 and CDR2 from the germline V gene are MNHEY and SMNVEV (reference sequence). V trimming: 4 bases; J trimming: 8 bases; junction bases outside the gene matches: 5. CDR3 in amino acids: CASSSSQGEPQHF. Here the CDR3 DNA reads TGTGCCAGCAGTTCGAGTCAGGGGGAGCCCCAGCATTTT.

The genes are TRBV4-1 and TRBJ2-1; 10 bases agree with TRBD2. The germline V gene encodes CDR1 MGHRA and CDR2 YSYEKL. Unmatched junction bases numbered 10, after V lost 2 bases and J lost 9 bases. This CDR3 has 16 amino acids. CDR3 region: CASSQRSGRASSEQFF. CDR3 nucleotides: TGCGCCAGCAGCCAAAGGAGCGGGAGGGCCTCCAGTGAGCAGTTCTTC.

This rearrangement joins TRBV6-1 to TRBJ2-3; 9 bases agree with TRBD1. This CDR3 has 15 residues. Trimming cost V 2 bases and J 1 base; bases outside gene matches: 1. CDR1 and CDR2 (germline): MNHNS, SASEGT. Here the CDR3 DNA reads TGTGCCAGCAGTGAACGGGACAGGGGCACAGATACGCAGTATTTT. Its protein product is CASSERDRGTDTQYF.

The chain has TRBV27 and TRBJ2-3; D is perhaps TRBD2 (6 bases). The CDR3 runs 16 residues. CDR1 MNHEY and CDR2 SMNVEV come from the germline V gene (reference sequence). Trimming cost V 2 bases and J 1 base, with 13 bases left between them. CDR3 region: CASSLISPGGTDTQYF. DNA of the CDR3: TGTGCCAGCAGTTTAATTTCCCCGGGGGGCACAGATACGCAGTATTTT.

V gene TRBV4-3 combines with J gene TRBJ1-2; D is unclear. Deletions cut 3 bases from V and 6 bases from J, with 11 bases between. Germline lookup yields CDR1 LGHNA and CDR2 YSLEER. The CDR3 contains 13 residues. This chain's CDR3 is CASSHQARDGYTF. CDR3 DNA: TGCGCCAGCAGCCACCAGGCTCGGGATGGCTACACCTTC.

This chain joins TRBV6-5 and TRBJ1-2, with 9 bases lining up with TRBD1. CDR1 is MNHEY, CDR2 SVGAGI, per germline. With 0 bases clipped from V and 4 bases from J, the junction kept 3 bases outside the gene matches. The CDR3 covers 15 residues. The CDR3 nucleotides are TGTGCCAGCAGTTACTCTACAGGGGGCGGCTATGGCTACACCTTC. Translation gives CASSYSTGGGYGYTF.

This clone was counted once. The chain recombines TRBV7-7 with TRBJ2-1; a weak D match, TRBD2 (5 bases). V was cut by 5 bases and J by 9 bases, with 17 bases left in between. This CDR3 is built from 14 residues. Germline assignment: CDR1 SSHAT and CDR2 FNYEAQ (reference sequence). The CDR3 sequence: CASSPLVRDGEQFF. The CDR3 nucleotides read TGTGCCAGCAGCCCGCTAGTACGGGATGGTGAGCAGTTCTTC.